This TCR beta chain stems from a study of CD8 T cells in Susac syndrome. Reverse transcription of roughly 0.5 to 1 ug RNA was carried out with random hexamers. An immunoSEQ multiplex PCR generated amplified TCR beta CDR3 products spanning 54 Vbeta and 13 Jbeta. A single record per CDR3 protein comes from TCRdb applying MiXCR to the immunoSEQ multiplex PCR reads. The sample lists 200,000 to 250,000 distinct CDR3 sequences, more than 85% seen once, with 0.1% to 0.15% in the top ten. Study-wide findings and caveats: The study conceded that relatively few individuals underwent its TCR sequencing and HLA analysis.

This clonotype came up a few times. Its antigen is currently unknown. In blood CD8+ and CD4+ T cells, TCR beta underwent sequencing. The authors negatively isolated CD8+ and CD4+ T cells and FACS-enriched TEMRA cells. V gave up 2 bases and J gave up 0 bases, with 8 bases separating them. This CDR3 is 14 amino acids long. Germline lookup yields CDR1 SEHNR and CDR2 FQNEAQ (reference sequence). Sequences were obtained from CD8+ T cells from PBMCs. The clonotype comes from a human donor with multiple sclerosis. The chain uses TRBV7-9 and TRBJ2-7; D remains unclear. CDR3 DNA: TGTGCCAGCAGCTTAACGGATTCCTCCTACGAGCAGTACTTC. It specifies CASSLTDSSYEQYF.